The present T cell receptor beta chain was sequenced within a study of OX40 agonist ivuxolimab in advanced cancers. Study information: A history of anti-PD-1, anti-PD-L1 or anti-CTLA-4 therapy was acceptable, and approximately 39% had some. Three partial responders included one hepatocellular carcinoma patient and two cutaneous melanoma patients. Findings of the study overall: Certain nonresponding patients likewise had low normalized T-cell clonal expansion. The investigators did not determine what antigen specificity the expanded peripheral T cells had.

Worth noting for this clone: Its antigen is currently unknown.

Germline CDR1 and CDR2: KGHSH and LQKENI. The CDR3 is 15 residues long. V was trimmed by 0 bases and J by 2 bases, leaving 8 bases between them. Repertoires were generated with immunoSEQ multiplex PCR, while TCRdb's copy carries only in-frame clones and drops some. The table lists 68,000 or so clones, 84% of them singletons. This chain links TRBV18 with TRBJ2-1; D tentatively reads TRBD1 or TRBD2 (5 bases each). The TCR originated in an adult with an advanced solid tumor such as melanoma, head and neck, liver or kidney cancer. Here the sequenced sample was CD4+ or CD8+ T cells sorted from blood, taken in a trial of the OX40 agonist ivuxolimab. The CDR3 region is CASSPPGTAYNEQFF. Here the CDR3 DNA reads TGTGCCAGCTCACCACCCGGGACGGCCTACAATGAGCAGTTCTTC.